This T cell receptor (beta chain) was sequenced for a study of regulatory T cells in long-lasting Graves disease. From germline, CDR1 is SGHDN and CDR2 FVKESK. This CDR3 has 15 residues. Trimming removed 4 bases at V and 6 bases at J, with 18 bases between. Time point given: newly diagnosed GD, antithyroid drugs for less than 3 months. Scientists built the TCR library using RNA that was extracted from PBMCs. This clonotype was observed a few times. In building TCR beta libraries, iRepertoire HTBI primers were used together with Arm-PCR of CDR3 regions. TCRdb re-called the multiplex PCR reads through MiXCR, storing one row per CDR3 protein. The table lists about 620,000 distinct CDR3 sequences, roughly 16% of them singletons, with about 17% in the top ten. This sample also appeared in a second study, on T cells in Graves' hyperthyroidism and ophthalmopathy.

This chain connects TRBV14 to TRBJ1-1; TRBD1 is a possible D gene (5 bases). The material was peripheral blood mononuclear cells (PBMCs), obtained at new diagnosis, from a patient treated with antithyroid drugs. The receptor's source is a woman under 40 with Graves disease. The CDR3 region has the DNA TGTGCCAGCAGCCCCACATTCGGGGCCTACTCTGAAGCTTTCTTT. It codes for CASSPTFGAYSEAFF.